The 17 T cell receptor beta chains below come from one sample, sequenced in a study of CD8 T cells in ankylosing spondylitis (TCRdb year 2017). The method behind the library was 5' RACE. Sequenced using an Illumina HiSeq 2500. The public sequencing data were trimmed at Q25 with fastp and processed into clonotypes with MiXCR by TCRdb, which kept only in-frame beta chains. Here each entry gathers all rows of one CDR3 protein and keeps the most common genes and DNA. For this sample the table gives under 250,000 distinct CDR3 sequences, of which roughly 10% were detected only once. 2.6% of the sample is held by the ten biggest clonotypes. Sequenced sample: blood, either unsorted or a sorted T cell fraction (not recorded which). These receptors were taken from a male donor with ankylosing spondylitis or in good health (not recorded which).

This clonotype showed up many times. The chain uses TRBV4-1 and TRBJ1-2; tentative D call: TRBD1 (6 bases). The germline CDR1 and CDR2 sequences are MGHRA and YSYEKL. V dropped 0 bases and J dropped 8 bases, with 19 bases sitting between them. The CDR3 is 16 amino acids. CDR3 region: CASSQELGTPAWGYTF. DNA for the CDR3: TGCGCCAGCAGCCAAGAGCTTGGGACACCCGCTTGGGGCTACACCTTC.

The rearrangement uses TRBV20-1 and TRBJ2-5; weak D call: TRBD2 (7 bases). CDR1 is DFQATT, CDR2 SNEGSKA, per germline (reference sequence). Trimming removed 5 bases at V and 4 bases at J, with 14 bases between. This CDR3 has 13 residues. CDR3 protein: CSAAGAGVETQYF. DNA for the CDR3: TGCAGTGCTGCGGGGGCCGGGGTAGAGACCCAGTACTTC.

This clonotype occurred a few times. The chain uses TRBV20-1 and TRBJ2-7, with a tentative D call TRBD2 (6 bases). V shed 3 bases and J shed 3 bases, with 12 bases lying between them. Germline V CDR1 and CDR2: DFQATT, SNEGSKA (reference sequence). The CDR3 covers 13 residues. CDR3 in DNA: TGCAGTGCTAGCCGGGACTCGGGCTACGAGCAGTACTTC. This gives the protein CSASRDSGYEQYF.

This clonotype was recorded at least ten times. This CDR3 reads CASSSLQTNEKLFF. CDR3 DNA sequence: TGTGCCAGCAGCTCCCTACAGACTAATGAAAAACTGTTTTTT. The V call is TRBV7-9, the J call TRBJ1-4; D is undetermined. Trimming stripped 4 bases from V and 2 bases from J, with 8 bases between. Germline CDR1 and CDR2: SEHNR and FQNEAQ (reference sequence). This CDR3 contains 14 residues.

Concerning this clonotype: Because the CDR3's place on the DNA is in doubt, the DNA is left out and the CDR3 is given as listed by TCRdb. This chain connects TRBV6-1 to TRBJ2-1. The CDR3 spans 15 residues, counting both ends. Germline CDR1 is MNHNS and CDR2 is SASEGT. CDR3: CASSPMSSSSREQFF.

In this sample, this clonotype turned up a few times. The chain recombines TRBV6-2 or TRBV6-3 with TRBJ1-2; D may be TRBD1 (5 bases). Germline CDR1 MNHEY, CDR2 SVGEGT. Trimming removed 6 bases from V and 4 bases from J, with 18 bases in between. The CDR3 totals 15 residues. The DNA of the CDR3 is TGTGCCAGCAGGCGCCGGGGACGTTTTTCCTATGGCTACACCTTC. Translated, it gives CASRRRGRFSYGYTF.

This clonotype was counted a few times. This chain joins TRBV5-1 and TRBJ2-1; TRBD2 agrees at 10 bases. The CDR3 extends over 17 amino acids. Germline V gene data show CDR1 as SGHRS and CDR2 as YFSETQ. V shed 0 bases, J shed 0 bases, and the junction held 3 bases outside the gene matches. The CDR3 coding sequence is TGCGCCAGCAGCTTGGCCCCTAGCGGGAGCTCCTACAATGAGCAGTTCTTC. Translating it yields CASSLAPSGSSYNEQFF.

This clonotype turned up a few times. One junction end does not reproduce the germline sequence, and a read error may be involved. The chain is built from TRBV10-3 and TRBJ2-3; D gene ambiguous. The germline V gene has CDR1 ENHRY and CDR2 SYGVKD. The CDR3 extends over 13 amino acids. The CDR3 bases are TGTGCCATCCGTGACGGGAGCACAGATACGCAGTATTTT. This codes for CAIRDGSTDTQYF.

In its sample, this clonotype was seen many times. This chain joins TRBV7-2 and TRBJ2-2; no firm D call. The length of the CDR3 is 14 residues. Germline values: CDR1 SGHTA, CDR2 FQGNSA. V lost 5 bases to trimming and J lost 4 bases, with 11 bases between them. The CDR3 spells CASSQPTPTGELFF. The CDR3 DNA sequence: TGTGCCAGCAGCCAACCGACTCCCACCGGGGAGCTGTTTTTT.

At least ten counts were recorded for this clonotype. The rearrangement joins TRBV3-1 to TRBJ2-2; D tentatively reads TRBD1 or TRBD2 (6 bases each). Germline V gives CDR1 LGHDT, CDR2 YNNKEL (reference sequence). This CDR3 is 16 amino acids long. The V gene lost 1 base and the J gene lost 2 bases, with 11 bases spanning the gap. CDR3 DNA sequence: TGTGCCAGCAGCCAAGCGGGGGCCGAAAACACCGGGGAGCTGTTTTTT. It encodes CASSQAGAENTGELFF.

This clonotype was recorded at least ten times. The V and J genes are TRBV27 and TRBJ1-2, with D unclear. The CDR3 runs to 14 residues. Looked up from germline, CDR1 is MNHEY and CDR2 is SMNVEV (reference sequence). The V gene lost 0 bases and the J gene lost 4 bases, with 9 bases spanning the gap. The CDR3 DNA reads TGTGCCAGCAGTTTATCGGCTTGGGGCTATGGCTACACCTTC. Protein product: CASSLSAWGYGYTF.

This clonotype has just a few counts. The chain links TRBV7-2 to TRBJ1-5; the D gene is possibly TRBD1 (6 bases). V lost 1 base to trimming and J lost 3 bases, with 13 bases between them. Germline loops: CDR1 SGHTA, CDR2 FQGNSA. The CDR3 has 16 amino acids. The CDR3 nucleotides are TGTGCCAGCAGCTTAGGAGGGGGGACTACCAATCAGCCCCAGCATTTT. This encodes CASSLGGGTTNQPQHF.

The chain uses TRBV6-2 or TRBV6-3 and TRBJ2-3; TRBD2 matches at 10 bases. Germline trimming cut 6 bases from V and 2 bases from J; bases unmatched to any gene: 8. Germline V gives CDR1 MNHEY, CDR2 SVGEGT. The CDR3 runs to 16 residues. CDR3 DNA: TGTGCCAGCAGCTCGACACTAGCGGGGCTCACAGATACGCAGTATTTT. This encodes CASSSTLAGLTDTQYF.

This clonotype was detected ten times or more. The chain employs TRBV6-1 and TRBJ2-5; 7 bases are shared with TRBD2. The CDR3 has 14 amino acids. Germline values: CDR1 MNHNS, CDR2 SASEGT. Trimming cost V 6 bases and J 2 bases; bases outside gene matches: 6. This CDR3 is CASRPAGPQETQYF. The CDR3 DNA sequence: TGTGCCAGCAGGCCAGCGGGACCTCAAGAGACCCAGTACTTC.

The table lists this clonotype with many counts. This chain connects TRBV3-1 to TRBJ2-7; TRBD2 aligns across 8 bases. V was clipped by 5 bases and J by 2 bases; unmatched bases: 5. The CDR3 length is 14 residues. Germline lookup yields CDR1 LGHDT and CDR2 YNNKEL (reference sequence). CDR3 loop: CASSAAGRAYEQYF. CDR3 nucleotide sequence: TGTGCCAGCAGCGCAGCCGGGAGGGCCTACGAGCAGTACTTC.

This clonotype came up many times. The genes are TRBV20-1 and TRBJ2-6, with D unclear. Germline lookup yields CDR1 DFQATT and CDR2 SNEGSKA (reference sequence). The CDR3 spans 12 residues. V lost 3 bases and J lost 4, with 4 bases in between. In DNA, the CDR3 is TGCAGTGCTAGTGACGGGGCCAACGTCCTGACTTTC. Translation: CSASDGANVLTF.

This clonotype has a count of ten or more. The chain recombines TRBV28 with TRBJ2-2, with D possibly matching TRBD2 (6 bases). Trimming shortened V by 8 bases and J by 3 bases, and 13 bases separated the two germline ends. The germline V gene encodes CDR1 MDHEN and CDR2 SYDVKM. The CDR3 extends over 14 amino acids. The CDR3 nucleotides read TGTGCCAGCCTAGCGACGGTCTACACCGGGGAGCTGTTTTTT. Its protein product is CASLATVYTGELFF.